A selection of T cell receptor beta chains follows, all from one sample in a study of human CD8 memory T cell subsets. TCRdb re-called the 5' RACE reads and catalogs CDR3 proteins one per entry, DNA excluded. The repertoire table contains over 8,000 distinct CDR3 sequences. The sequenced material came from CD8+ stem-like memory T cells (TSCM and TCM) sorted from PBMCs. These receptors all stem from a human donor in good health. Both conserved end residues are part of each CDR3. Size is stated for part of the rows, as once, few or many counts, or as a class when the clone is expanded.

clone size: NA; J gene: TRBJ2-2; V gene: TRBV6-2/TRBV6-3; CDR3 protein: CASSSQGLETGELFF
clone size: NA; J gene: TRBJ2-5; V gene: TRBV25-1; CDR3 protein: CASSKQGFETQYF
clone size: NA; J gene: TRBJ2-1; V gene: TRBV20-1; CDR3 protein: CSALSGSYNEQFF
clone size: NA; J gene: TRBJ2-2; V gene: TRBV30; CDR3 protein: CAWSAVASAGELFF
clone size: NA; J gene: TRBJ2-7; V gene: TRBV15; CDR3 protein: CATSRPGTGGYEQYF
clone size: NA; J gene: TRBJ2-7; V gene: TRBV7-8; CDR3 protein: CASSLGLAGAVDEQYF
clone size: NA; J gene: TRBJ2-7; V gene: TRBV6-2/TRBV6-3; CDR3 protein: CASSYSLGGTYEQYF
clone size: NA; J gene: TRBJ2-7; V gene: TRBV18; CDR3 protein: CASSSFRDRGASSYEQCF
clone size: NA; J gene: TRBJ1-4; V gene: TRBV7-9; CDR3 protein: CASSLGGGYNEKLFF
clone size: NA; J gene: TRBJ2-7; V gene: TRBV5-6; CDR3 protein: CASSFSDSSYEQYF
clone size: NA; J gene: TRBJ2-1; V gene: TRBV6-5; CDR3 protein: CASSDDRTSGPLEQFF
clone size: NA; J gene: TRBJ2-2; V gene: TRBV3-1; CDR3 protein: CASSPDRENGELFF
clone size: medium-sized; J gene: TRBJ1-2; V gene: TRBV27; CDR3 protein: CASSPGQIPNYGYTF
clone size: NA; J gene: TRBJ2-7; V gene: TRBV12-3/TRBV12-4; CDR3 protein: CASSDRVNEQYF
clone size: NA; J gene: TRBJ1-3; V gene: TRBV3-2; CDR3 protein: CASKEETAIGNTIYF
clone size: NA; J gene: TRBJ1-2; V gene: TRBV12-3/TRBV12-4; CDR3 protein: CASSFRMSYGYTF
clone size: NA; J gene: TRBJ2-5; V gene: TRBV7-9; CDR3 protein: CASQRGGGETQYF
clone size: NA; J gene: TRBJ2-3; V gene: TRBV7-8; CDR3 protein: CASSLGQGGDTQYF
clone size: medium-sized; J gene: TRBJ1-2; V gene: TRBV29-1; CDR3 protein: CSAFVANYGYTF
clone size: NA; J gene: TRBJ2-1; V gene: TRBV12-3/TRBV12-4; CDR3 protein: CASRPSGGYYNEQFF